The 16 T cell receptor beta chains given below trace back to one sample, sequenced in a study of T-cell reconstitution after alpha-beta-depleted transplantation in children. Unique molecular identifiers were built into the TCRbeta library. Each CDR3 protein is one row after TCRdb ran MiXCR on the PCR reads. The table has approximately 490,000 distinct CDR3 sequences, roughly a tenth seen once. Here the sequenced sample was PBMCs, taken before TCRalphabeta/CD19-depleted stem cell transplant. The origin of the receptors is a child younger than 10 with inherited bone marrow failure, due to receive a stem cell transplant.

This clonotype showed up many times. The chain carries TRBV2 and TRBJ2-1; maybe TRBD2 (5 bases). CDR1 is SNHLY and CDR2 is FYNNEI in the germline V gene. The CDR3 has 15 amino acids. V was shortened by 2 bases and J by 2 bases, with 10 bases between the two germline ends. Here the CDR3 DNA reads TGTGCCAGCAGTGAAATACCGGAGGCCTACAATGAGCAGTTCTTC. Residues: CASSEIPEAYNEQFF. Looking up the rest from reference TRBV2 and TRBJ2-1 gives the full variable domain: EPEVTQTPSHQVTQMGQEVILRCVPISNHLYFYWYRQILGQKVEFLVSFYNNEISEKSEIFDDQFSVERPDGSNFTLKIRSTKLEDSAMYFCASSEIPEAYNEQFFGPGTRLTVL.

In this sample, this clonotype turned up a few times. CDR3 sequence (DNA): TGTGCCAGCAGCCCCAGGAGGGGGGAAGGTGCTGAAGCTTTCTTT. This translates into CASSPRRGEGAEAFF. The chain is built from TRBV11-2 and TRBJ1-1; tentatively, D is TRBD1 (6 bases). The CDR3 contains 15 residues. V lost 5 bases to trimming and J lost 6 bases, with 19 bases between them. Germline assignment: CDR1 SGHAT and CDR2 FQNNGV.

The CDR3 region is CSASSSMEGTGRYEQYF. CDR3 nucleotide sequence: TGCAGTGCTAGCTCGTCTATGGAAGGGACAGGGCGCTACGAGCAGTACTTC. V usage is TRBV20-1 and J usage is TRBJ2-7; 9 nucleotides agree with TRBD1. Germline assignment: CDR1 DFQATT and CDR2 SNEGSKA (reference sequence). With 3 bases clipped from V and 3 bases from J, the junction kept 15 bases outside the gene matches. This CDR3 is built from 17 residues.

This clonotype was observed a few times. The chain carries TRBV4-1 and TRBJ1-2; unclear D gene. This CDR3 is built from 15 residues. V gave up 0 bases and J gave up 9 bases, with 17 bases separating them. CDR1 is MGHRA, CDR2 YSYEKL, per germline. The CDR3 region is CASSQEGSSSLRYTF. Here the CDR3 DNA reads TGCGCCAGCAGCCAAGAGGGATCGAGCTCGTTGCGCTACACCTTC.

The table lists this clonotype with many counts. J is TRBJ2-1 and V is TRBV4-3; TRBD2 aligns across 11 bases. V was clipped by 1 base and J by 3 bases; unmatched bases: 14. CDR1 LGHNA and CDR2 YSLEER come from the germline V gene. This CDR3 spans 20 amino acids. The CDR3 sequence is CASSQVGLAGGPHYYNEQFF. The CDR3 nucleotides are TGCGCCAGCAGCCAAGTGGGGCTAGCGGGAGGCCCCCACTACTACAATGAGCAGTTCTTC.

Concerning this clonotype: This clone may be a read error of a much larger clone one base away. The rearrangement links TRBV6-2 or TRBV6-3 to TRBJ2-1; 8 positions match TRBD1. The CDR3 is 16 amino acids. Germline CDR1 reads MNHEY; CDR2 reads SVGEGT. CDR3 in amino acids: CSSSYEPGQAYYEQFF. The CDR3 DNA reads TGTTCCAGCAGTTACGAACCGGGACAGGCCTACTATGAGCAGTTCTTC.

At least ten counts were recorded for this clonotype. The chain employs TRBV18 and TRBJ2-1; 8 nucleotides match TRBD2. CDR1 is KGHSH and CDR2 is LQKENI in the germline V gene. V shed 2 bases and J 7 bases; nucleotides not matched to a gene: 4. This CDR3 is 14 amino acids long. The CDR3 protein is CASSPSPSGNEQFF. CDR3 coding DNA: TGTGCCAGCTCACCAAGTCCTAGCGGGAATGAGCAGTTCTTC.

Many counts were recorded for this clonotype. The chain couples TRBV7-2 to TRBJ2-2, with 8 bases fitting TRBD1. From germline, CDR1 is SGHTA and CDR2 FQGNSA. Trimming at V came to 5 bases and at J to 4 bases, leaving 6 bases not matched to a gene. The CDR3 runs to 15 residues. The CDR3 nucleotides read TGTGCCAGCAGCCGTGGACAGGGTGGCACCGGGGAGCTGTTTTTT. Translated, it gives CASSRGQGGTGELFF.

This clonotype was seen a few times. V and J are TRBV13 and TRBJ1-1; D ambiguous. CDR3 length: 13 residues. CDR1 PRHDT and CDR2 FYEKMQ come from the germline V gene (reference sequence). Trimming left V 5 bases short and J 4 bases short, with 11 bases between. DNA for the CDR3: TGTGCCAGCAGCGGTCGGAGCGGCACTGAAGCTTTCTTT. Residues: CASSGRSGTEAFF.

This clonotype was seen a few times. The chain carries TRBV24-1 and TRBJ2-1; TRBD2 matches 7 bases. V lost 2 bases to trimming and J lost 3 bases; unmatched junction nucleotides: 12. Germline-derived CDR1 and CDR2 are KGHDR and SFDVKD. The CDR3 totals 18 residues. This CDR3 is CATSDSLNRGRGYNEQFF. CDR3 coding DNA: TGTGCCACCAGTGATTCCTTGAACCGCGGGAGAGGCTACAATGAGCAGTTCTTC.

This clonotype was seen ten or more times. The DNA for the CDR3 is TGTGCCAGCAGTTTAACAGGGGGGAGCAATCAGCCCCAGCATTTT. As protein: CASSLTGGSNQPQHF. V gene TRBV12-3 or TRBV12-4 combines with J gene TRBJ1-5; 8 bases agree with TRBD1. V was pared by 2 bases and J by 1 base, with 1 base of the junction left unmatched. CDR3 size: 15 residues.

As DNA, the CDR3 is TGCAGTGCATCCAGAGGGGGGGCGATCACTGAAGCTTTCTTT. The encoded protein is CSASRGGAITEAFF. The chain recombines TRBV20-1 with TRBJ1-1; tentative D call: TRBD1 (6 bases). Trimming took 6 bases from V and 4 from J, leaving 18 bases between them. Germline CDR1 reads DFQATT; CDR2 reads SNEGSKA (reference sequence). The CDR3 contains 14 residues.

This clonotype was found many times. The rearrangement joins TRBV3-1 to TRBJ2-3; 8 nucleotides align to TRBD2. Germline CDR1 and CDR2: LGHDT and YNNKEL (reference sequence). Losses at the gene ends were 4 bases for V and 5 bases for J; bases not matched to a gene: 8. CDR3 length equals 15 residues. The CDR3 DNA follows: TGTGCCAGCAGCCCATCAAGCGGGAGCGGAGATACGCAGTATTTT. Its translation: CASSPSSGSGDTQYF.

This clonotype was seen repeatedly, ten times or more. The chain is built from TRBV7-8 and TRBJ2-1, with D hard to call. Germline CDR1 reads SGHVS; CDR2 reads FQNEAQ. The CDR3 is 18 residues long. V shed 1 base and J shed 6 bases, with 22 bases lying between them. CDR3 residues: CASSLVSRSPHTGNEQFF. In nucleotides, the CDR3 is TGTGCCAGCAGCTTAGTTTCTAGATCCCCACATACGGGCAATGAGCAGTTCTTC.

At least ten counts were recorded for this clonotype. CDR3 amino acids: CASSFERVLDRVDTQYF. CDR3 sequence (DNA): TGTGCCAGCAGCTTTGAGCGTGTTTTGGACAGGGTGGATACGCAGTATTTT. The chain links TRBV5-6 to TRBJ2-3; 8 bases match TRBD1. The CDR3 is 17 residues long. The germline gives CDR1 SGHDT, CDR2 YYEEEE. V was clipped by 2 bases and J by 6 bases; unmatched bases: 14.

About this clonotype itself: A read error is possible here, since a much larger clone lies one base away. This sequence joins TRBV27 and TRBJ2-7, with D possibly being TRBD2 (6 bases). This CDR3 is built from 17 residues. The germline V gene has CDR1 MNHEY and CDR2 SMNVEV (reference sequence). Trimming stripped 6 bases from V and 0 bases from J, with 21 bases between. The CDR3 is CASSPALARGNSYEQYF. The CDR3 DNA is TGTGCCAGCAGCCCGGCACTAGCCCGCGGCAACTCCTACGAGCAGTACTTC.